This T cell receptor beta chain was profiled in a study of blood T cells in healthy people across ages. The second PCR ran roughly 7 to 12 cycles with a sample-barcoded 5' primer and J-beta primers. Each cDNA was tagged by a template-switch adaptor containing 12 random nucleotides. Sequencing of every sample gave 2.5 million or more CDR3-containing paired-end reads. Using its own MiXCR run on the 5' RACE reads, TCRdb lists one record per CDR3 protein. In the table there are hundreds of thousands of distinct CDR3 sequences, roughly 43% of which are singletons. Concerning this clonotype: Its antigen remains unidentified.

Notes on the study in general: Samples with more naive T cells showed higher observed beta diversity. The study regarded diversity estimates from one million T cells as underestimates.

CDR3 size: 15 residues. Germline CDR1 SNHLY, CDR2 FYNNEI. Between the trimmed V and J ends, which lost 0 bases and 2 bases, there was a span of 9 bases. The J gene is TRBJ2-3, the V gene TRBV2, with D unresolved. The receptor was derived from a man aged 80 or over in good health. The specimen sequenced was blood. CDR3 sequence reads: CASSEADGSTDTQYF. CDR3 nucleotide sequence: TGTGCCAGCAGTGAAGCTGACGGGTCCACAGATACGCAGTATTTT.